This T cell receptor beta chain was retrieved from a study of T-cell memory formation after mild COVID-19. In its sample, this clonotype was seen many times. The antigen is undetermined. CDR3 size: 15 residues. Germline V lookup: CDR1 LGHNA, CDR2 YNFKEQ. J was trimmed by 2 bases and V by 1 base; bases with no gene match: 1. TCRdb used MiXCR to reprocess the 5' RACE reads, holding one entry per CDR3 protein. The table has about 39,000 distinct CDR3 sequences, around 6.1% seen once. Study results and caveats: Contracting clones, day 15 to 85, had balanced CD4/CD8, and later expanders favored CD4+.

Sequencing was carried out using PBMCs or a T cell subset sorted from them (not recorded which). The chain is built from TRBV4-2 and TRBJ2-3; 9 bases agree with TRBD2. This sequence was found in an adult who had mild COVID-19 (a few samples of this study predate the infection). Cell type and time point are not known. The CDR3 here is CASSQGTSATDTQYF. CDR3 nucleotides: TGTGCCAGCAGCCAAGGGACTAGCGCCACAGATACGCAGTATTTT.